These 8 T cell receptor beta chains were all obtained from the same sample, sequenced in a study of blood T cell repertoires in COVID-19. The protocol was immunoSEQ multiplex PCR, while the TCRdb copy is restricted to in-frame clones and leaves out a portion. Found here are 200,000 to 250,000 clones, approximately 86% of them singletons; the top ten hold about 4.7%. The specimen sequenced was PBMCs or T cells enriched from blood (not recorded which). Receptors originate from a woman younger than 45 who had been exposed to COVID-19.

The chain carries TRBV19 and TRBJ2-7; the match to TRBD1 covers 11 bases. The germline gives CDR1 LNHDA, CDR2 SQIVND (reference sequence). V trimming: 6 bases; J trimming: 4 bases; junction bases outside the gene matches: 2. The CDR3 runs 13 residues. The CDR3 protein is CASSRDRGYEQYF. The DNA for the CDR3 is TGTGCCAGTAGCCGGGACAGGGGGTACGAGCAGTACTTC.

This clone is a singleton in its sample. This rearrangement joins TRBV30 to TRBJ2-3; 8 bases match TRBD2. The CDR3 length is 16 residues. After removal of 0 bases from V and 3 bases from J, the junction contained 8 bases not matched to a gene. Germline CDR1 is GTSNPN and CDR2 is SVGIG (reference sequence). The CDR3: CAWSVSRGGTTDTQYF. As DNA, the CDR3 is TGTGCCTGGAGTGTTTCGCGCGGGGGGACGACAGATACGCAGTATTTT.

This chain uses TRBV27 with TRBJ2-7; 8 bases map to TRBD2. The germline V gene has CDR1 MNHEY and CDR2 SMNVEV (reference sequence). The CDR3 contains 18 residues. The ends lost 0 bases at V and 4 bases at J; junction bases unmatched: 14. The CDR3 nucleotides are TGTGCCAGCAGTTTATCGGGGGGCTTAGGACTAGCTGGGTACGAGCAGTACTTC. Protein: CASSLSGGLGLAGYEQYF.

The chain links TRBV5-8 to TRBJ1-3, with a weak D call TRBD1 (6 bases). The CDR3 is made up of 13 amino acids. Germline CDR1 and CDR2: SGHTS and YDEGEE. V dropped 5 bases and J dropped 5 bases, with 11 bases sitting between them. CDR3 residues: CASRYDRRNTIYF. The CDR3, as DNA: TGTGCCAGCAGATATGACAGGCGAAACACCATATATTTT.

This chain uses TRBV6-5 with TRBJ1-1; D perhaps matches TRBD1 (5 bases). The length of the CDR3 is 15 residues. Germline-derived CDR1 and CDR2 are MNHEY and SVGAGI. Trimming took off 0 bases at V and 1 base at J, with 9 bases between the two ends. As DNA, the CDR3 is TGTGCCAGCAGTTACTCGGGTAGGGGGAACACTGAAGCTTTCTTT. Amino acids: CASSYSGRGNTEAFF.

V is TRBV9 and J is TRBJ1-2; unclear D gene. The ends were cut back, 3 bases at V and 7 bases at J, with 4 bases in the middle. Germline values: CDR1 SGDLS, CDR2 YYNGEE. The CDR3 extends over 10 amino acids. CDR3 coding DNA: TGTGCCAGCAGCGGAGTTGGCTACACCTTC. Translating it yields CASSGVGYTF. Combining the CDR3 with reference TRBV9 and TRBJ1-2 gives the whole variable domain DSGVTQTPKHLITATGQRVTLRCSPRSGDLSVYWYQQSLDQGLQFLIQYYNGEERAKGNILERFSAQQFPDLHSELNLSSLELGDSALYFCASSGVGYTFGSGTRLTVV.

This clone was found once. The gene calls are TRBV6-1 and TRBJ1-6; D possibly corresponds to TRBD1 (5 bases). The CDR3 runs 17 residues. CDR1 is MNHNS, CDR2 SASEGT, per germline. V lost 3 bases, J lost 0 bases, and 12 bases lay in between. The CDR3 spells CASSDQTVSSYNSPLHF. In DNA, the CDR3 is TGTGCCAGCAGTGACCAGACAGTGAGCTCCTATAATTCACCCCTCCACTTT.

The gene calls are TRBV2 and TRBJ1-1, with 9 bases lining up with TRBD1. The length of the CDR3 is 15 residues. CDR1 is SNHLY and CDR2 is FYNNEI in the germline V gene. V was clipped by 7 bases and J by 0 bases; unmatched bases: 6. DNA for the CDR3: TGTGCCAGCAACCGACAGGGGGACATGAACACTGAAGCTTTCTTT. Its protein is CASNRQGDMNTEAFF.